This TCR beta chain stems from a study of cytomegalovirus exposure and HLA in healthy donors. For the study at large: Of 300 to 500 genotyped donors, about 81% clustered with self-reported Caucasian donors.

About this clone itself: The antigen is undetermined.

Nominally healthy donors provided the samples, though records likely missed some immune exposures. CDR1 is SGDLS, CDR2 YYNGEE, per germline. The ends lost 0 bases at V and 5 bases at J; junction bases unmatched: 7. This CDR3 is 15 amino acids long. PCR employed 60 Vbeta and 13 Jbeta primers. Measured with immunoSEQ multiplex PCR; TCRdb has only the in-frame clones, and not every one. This sample yields roughly 83,000 clones, of which under 80% are seen a single time; around 4.2% belongs to the top ten. Study-wide findings and caveats: It emerged from a later analysis that several of the most significant clusters appeared to be linked to common viral pathogens.

The J gene is TRBJ1-1, the V gene TRBV9; TRBD1 matches at 7 bases. The receptor's source is a man aged 55 to 70 in good health and CMV-seronegative. Sequencing was performed on PBMCs. The CDR3 loop reads CASSVEGGGRTEAFF. The CDR3 nucleotides are TGTGCCAGCAGCGTAGAAGGGGGCGGGAGGACTGAAGCTTTCTTT.